This T cell receptor beta chain was found in a study of blood T cell repertoires in COVID-19. Study information: From the United States, Italy and Spain came samples of acute and convalescent COVID-19. T cells, B-cell-depleted T cells, or PBMCs supplied cDNA or gDNA.

As handled by the study authors: Amplification from reference gene primers served as the basis for estimated nucleated cell counts. TCRdb's copy holds only in-frame clones and misses some; the assay was immunoSEQ multiplex PCR. That table is the source of V, J and clone size, and D and trimming were worked out from the DNA. The table has roughly 100,000 clones, roughly four fifths seen once. This clone has only a few counts. CDR1 and CDR2 from the germline V gene are GTSNPN and SVGIG (reference sequence). V lost 4 bases and J lost 3, with 6 bases in between. The CDR3 spans 11 residues. The sequence was obtained from a man aged 55 to 70 with acute or convalescent COVID-19. V usage is TRBV30 and J usage is TRBJ1-1; D remains ambiguous. The specimen was peripheral blood. CDR3 sequence (DNA): TGTGCCTGGACCAACTACACTGAAGCTTTCTTT. It specifies CAWTNYTEAFF. Variable domain in full (rest from reference TRBV30 and TRBJ1-1): SQTIHQWPATLVQPVGSPLSLECTVEGTSNPNLYWYRQAAGRGLQLLFYSVGIGQISSEVPQNLSASRPQDRQFILSSKKLLLSDSGFYLCAWTNYTEAFFGQGTRLTVV.